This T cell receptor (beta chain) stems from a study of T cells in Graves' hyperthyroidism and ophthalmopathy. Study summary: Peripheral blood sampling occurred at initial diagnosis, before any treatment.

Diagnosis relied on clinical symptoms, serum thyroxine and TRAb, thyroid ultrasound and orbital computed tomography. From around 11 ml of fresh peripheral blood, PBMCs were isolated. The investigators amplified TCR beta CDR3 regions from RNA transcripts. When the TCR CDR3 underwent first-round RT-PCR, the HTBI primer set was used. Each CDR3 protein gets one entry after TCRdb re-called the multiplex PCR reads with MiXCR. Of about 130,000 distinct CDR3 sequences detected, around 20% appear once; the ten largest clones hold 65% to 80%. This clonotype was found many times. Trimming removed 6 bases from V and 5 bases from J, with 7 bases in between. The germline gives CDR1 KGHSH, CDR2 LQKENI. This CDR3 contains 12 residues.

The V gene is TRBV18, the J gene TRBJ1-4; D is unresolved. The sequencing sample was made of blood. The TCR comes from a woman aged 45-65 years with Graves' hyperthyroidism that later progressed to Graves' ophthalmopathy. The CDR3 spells CASSSLNEKLFF. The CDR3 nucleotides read TGTGCCAGCTCGTCCCTCAATGAAAAACTGTTTTTT.